A few counts support the clone carrying this T cell receptor beta chain. Its antigen remains unidentified. TCRdb redid the calling of the RT-PCR reads with MiXCR, one entry per CDR3 protein. The sample records roughly 780,000 distinct CDR3 sequences, roughly 20% being singletons. Deletions cut 0 bases from V and 8 bases from J, with 10 bases between. The CDR3 has 14 amino acids. Germline loops: CDR1 LGHNA, CDR2 YSLEER. This specimen belongs to a study of response to subunit inactivated influenza vaccine. Study-wide results and caveats: Authors suggested few new T cells are recruited by each seasonal influenza vaccination.

This chain joins TRBV4-3 and TRBJ2-2, with D possibly TRBD2 on 6 matching bases. The receptor was isolated from a man over 45 who received an inactivated influenza vaccine. Here the sequenced sample was PBMCs from blood, taken around 5 days after vaccination. The CDR3 region is CASSQERGFGELFF. The CDR3 DNA reads as TGCGCCAGCAGCCAAGAGCGGGGCTTTGGGGAGCTGTTTTTT.